This T cell receptor (beta chain) was captured by sequencing in a study of vaccination and CD4 T cells after COVID-19 (dated by TCRdb to between 2022 and 2023). With regard to the full study: SARS-CoV-2 positivity had been established in the convalescent patients by nasal swab PCR, and mild disease was recorded in roughly ten of these patients and severe disease in one. In the convalescent cohort there were six males and four females, among whom were two Hispanic individuals, seven Caucasians, two Asians and one multiracial person. Two doses of either the Pfizer-BioNTech BNT162b2 vaccine (n=8) or the Moderna mRNA-1273 vaccine (n=2) were administered to participants. Post-COVID blood samples from convalescent patients were collected a median of around 100 days after diagnosis, with a range of roughly 30 to 170 days. Post-vaccine blood samples were collected a median of 72 days after the second vaccine dose, ranging from about 12 to 250 days. Culture stimuli were overlapping spike peptide pools from SARS-CoV-2 and from the common cold coronaviruses HCoV-NL63, HCoV-OC43 and HCoV-229E. As controls, cultures received a CEFX viral epitope pool (the positive control), an HIV-1 Nef peptide pool (the negative control), or no peptide at all. In around nine COVID-19 convalescent patients and several infection-naive healthy vaccine recipients, the spike-specific CD4+ TCR repertoire before mRNA vaccination was compared with the repertoire after mRNA vaccination.

A note on this clonotype: Its recognized antigen is unknown. Within one base of it there is no much larger clone, and no base qualities were kept.

Study-wide conclusions, independent of this receptor: The median count of SARS-CoV-2-reactive clonotypes went up from 20 to 25 after infection to around 38 after vaccination, although the change was not significant. In convalescent patients, nearly all vaccine-specific clones (304 of 307) were found to be mono-reactive for SARS-CoV-2 spike rather than cross-reactive with common cold coronaviruses. Relatively few convalescent patients were included in the study, and early timepoints after natural infection were not analyzed. In convalescent patients, a median approximately 86% of post-vaccine SARS-CoV-2-reactive clones were detected only after vaccination, suggesting vaccine-specific priming.

The treatment or condition label here, explained by the study, means: roughly 10-day PBMC culture with coronavirus spike peptide pools or control peptides (ViraFEST assay). The ViraFEST assay was used in the study, in which antigen-specific T cells were expanded with peptide pools and expanded clonotypes were subsequently identified by TCR sequencing. Positive SARS-CoV-2 PCR tests in the convalescent patients dated from March to December 2020, before Alpha, Beta and Delta variants emerged in the United States. Each well held two million PBMCs cultured with roughly 10 ug/ml peptide pools in IMDM containing around 5% human AB serum and roughly 10 IU/ml IL-2. Half of the culture medium was replaced with fresh IL-2-containing medium on days 3 and 7. Once the cells had been in culture for about 10 days, the EasySep CD4+ T cell isolation kit was used to isolate CD4+ T cells by negative selection. PBMCs were separated from whole blood using Ficoll-Paque Plus gradient centrifugation and then either used fresh or cryopreserved at -140C. Culture conditions were generally each tested in triplicate wells.

The library was produced with PCR. DNA from cultured CD4+ T cells underwent TCR sequencing with the Oncomine TCR Beta short-read assay at the Johns Hopkins FTIC core. The QIAamp micro DNA kit was used to extract genomic DNA from the cultured CD4+ T cells. Oncomine TCR Beta libraries made from cultured CD4+ T cells were pooled using unique dual indexes and sequenced on an Illumina iSeq 100. For the original study's pipeline: Non-productive sequences were removed, and CDR3s that did not start with C, did not end with F or W, or were shorter than 7 amino acids were discarded. The MANAFEST web application was used to identify antigen-specific clonotypes by comparing peptide-stimulated wells against reference wells and other culture wells. An FDR below 0.05, an odds ratio above 5, and a productive frequency above 0.1% in at least two of three replicate wells were required for clones to be considered positive. Clonotypes that were significantly expanded in both SARS-CoV-2 spike wells and at least one common cold coronavirus spike condition were defined as cross-reactive. Using R version 3.6.1, CDR3 homology was evaluated through Levenshtein distances (stringdist) along with unrooted phylogenetic trees (ape). TCRdb reanalyzed the raw reads on its own, using fastp at Q25 for trimming and MiXCR for clone calling, and kept in-frame beta chains. Entries that share a CDR3 protein sequence are merged under the most common genes and DNA. The V and J calls come from TCRdb's annotation, not from the publication. For this sample there are 14,000 to 15,000 distinct CDR3 sequences; 52% appear just once. Roughly 7.8% of the sample goes to the ten largest clones.

The trim is 3 bases for V and 2 bases for J, with a gap of 20 bases between the germline ends. From the cysteine up to the phenylalanine, the CDR3 has a length of 17 residues. Of all the DNA, just the CDR3 is kept, 51 bases in frame from base 1. Reading the germline V gene (reference sequence) gives CDR1 DFQATT and CDR2 SNEGSKA. The clonotype comes from a human donor who had recovered from COVID-19. The chain employs TRBV20-1 and TRBJ2-4; the D gene is perhaps TRBD2, on 7 matching bases. Sample: CD4+ T cells from blood, cultured in vitro. The CDR3 protein: CSARGGQAGGTKNIQYF. The nucleotide sequence reads TGCAGTGCTAGGGGGGGGCAGGCCGGCGGAACCAAAAACATTCAGTACTTC.